This TCR beta chain was recovered during a study of regulatory T cells in long-lasting Graves disease. In this sample, this clonotype turned up many times. As yet, its antigen is unknown. Study-level results: Persistent patients shared more public clonotypes (2,741) than new patients (about 930). TRBV28, TRBJ1-2 and TRBJ2-5 were segments that persistent disease favored. Relative to newly diagnosed Graves' patients, persistent ones had lower TCR diversity.

CDR1 is KGHSH, CDR2 LQKENI, per germline. The CDR3 totals 15 residues. The V end lost 4 bases, the J end lost 2 bases, and 14 bases lay between the germline ends. CDR3-region Arm-PCR and iRepertoire HTBI primers produced the TCR beta libraries. MiXCR, run by TCRdb on the multiplex PCR reads, gives a single entry per CDR3 protein. The profile shows approximately 230,000 distinct CDR3 sequences, 18% of them singletons. Time point defined: newly diagnosed GD, antithyroid drugs for less than 3 months. Construction of the TCR library relied on RNA isolated from PBMCs. American Thyroid Association guidelines served as the basis for diagnosing Graves' disease.

The chain recombines TRBV18 with TRBJ1-2, with a tentative D call TRBD1 (5 bases). The receptor comes from a female donor with Graves disease. This material consisted of peripheral blood mononuclear cells (PBMCs), taken at new diagnosis, from a patient treated with antithyroid drugs. The CDR3 DNA follows: TGTGCCAGCTCACAAACCGGGACGGAGAACTATGGCTACACCTTC. It specifies CASSQTGTENYGYTF.